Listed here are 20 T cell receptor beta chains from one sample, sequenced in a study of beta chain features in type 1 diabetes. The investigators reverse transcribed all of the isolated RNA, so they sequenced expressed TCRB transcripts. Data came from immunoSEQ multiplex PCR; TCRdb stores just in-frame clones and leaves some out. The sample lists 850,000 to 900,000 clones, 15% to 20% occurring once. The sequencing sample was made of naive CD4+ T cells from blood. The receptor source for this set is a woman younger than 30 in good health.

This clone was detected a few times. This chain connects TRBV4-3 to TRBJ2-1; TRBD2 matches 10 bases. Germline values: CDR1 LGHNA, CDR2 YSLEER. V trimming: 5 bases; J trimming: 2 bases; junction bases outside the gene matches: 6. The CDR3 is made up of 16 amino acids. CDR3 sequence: CASSRRAGGPYNEQFF. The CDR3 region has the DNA TGCGCCAGCAGCAGGAGAGCGGGAGGGCCCTACAATGAGCAGTTCTTC.

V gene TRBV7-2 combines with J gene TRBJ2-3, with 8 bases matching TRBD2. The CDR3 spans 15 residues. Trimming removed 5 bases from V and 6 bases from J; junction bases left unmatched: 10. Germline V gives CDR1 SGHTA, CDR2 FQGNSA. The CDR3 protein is CASSLSGIPPDTQYF. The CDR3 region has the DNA TGTGCCAGCAGCCTTAGCGGGATCCCCCCGGATACGCAGTATTTT.

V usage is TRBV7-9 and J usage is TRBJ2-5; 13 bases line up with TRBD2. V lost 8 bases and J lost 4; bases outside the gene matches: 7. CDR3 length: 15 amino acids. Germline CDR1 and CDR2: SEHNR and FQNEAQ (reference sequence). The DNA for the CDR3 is TGTGCCAGCCGACGGACTAGCGGGAGTGGAGAGACCCAGTACTTC. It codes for CASRRTSGSGETQYF. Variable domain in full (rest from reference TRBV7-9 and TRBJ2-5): DTGVSQNPRHKITKRGQNVTFRCDPISEHNRLYWYRQTLGQGPEFLTYFQNEAQLEKSRLLSDRFSAERPKGSFSTLEIQRTEQGDSAMYLCASRRTSGSGETQYFGPGTRLLVL.

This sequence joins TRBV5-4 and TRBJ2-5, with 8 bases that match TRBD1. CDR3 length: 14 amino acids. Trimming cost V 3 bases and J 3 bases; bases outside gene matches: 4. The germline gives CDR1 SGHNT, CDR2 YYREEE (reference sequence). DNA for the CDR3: TGTGCCAGCAGCTCCCAGGGGGCCGAAGAGACCCAGTACTTC. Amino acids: CASSSQGAEETQYF.

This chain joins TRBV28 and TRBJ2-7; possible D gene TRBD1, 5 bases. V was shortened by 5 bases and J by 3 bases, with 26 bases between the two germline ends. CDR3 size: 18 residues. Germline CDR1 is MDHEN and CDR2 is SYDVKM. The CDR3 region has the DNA TGTGCCAGCAGTAGGAGCAGGGTCGGGCCTAGTGGGCACTACGAGCAGTACTTC. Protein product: CASSRSRVGPSGHYEQYF.

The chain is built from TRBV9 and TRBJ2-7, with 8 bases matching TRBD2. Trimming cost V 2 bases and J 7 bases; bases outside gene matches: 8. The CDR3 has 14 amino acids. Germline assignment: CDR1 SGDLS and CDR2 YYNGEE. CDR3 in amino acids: CASSVNGLAGEQYF. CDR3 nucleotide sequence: TGTGCCAGCAGCGTGAATGGGCTAGCGGGTGAGCAGTACTTC.

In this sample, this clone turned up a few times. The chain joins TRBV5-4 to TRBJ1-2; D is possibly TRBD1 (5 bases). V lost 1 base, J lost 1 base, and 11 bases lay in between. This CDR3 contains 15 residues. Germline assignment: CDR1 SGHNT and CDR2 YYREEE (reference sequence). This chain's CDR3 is CASSLLSGGNYGYTF. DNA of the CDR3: TGTGCCAGCAGCTTGTTATCGGGGGGTAACTATGGCTACACCTTC.

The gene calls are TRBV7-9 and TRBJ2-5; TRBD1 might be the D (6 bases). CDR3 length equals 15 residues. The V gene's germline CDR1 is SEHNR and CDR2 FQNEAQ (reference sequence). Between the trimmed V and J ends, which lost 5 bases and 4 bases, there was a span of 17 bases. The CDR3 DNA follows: TGTGCCAGCAGCCGAACCAGGGGTTCAAGAGAGACCCAGTACTTC. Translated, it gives CASSRTRGSRETQYF.

CDR3 nucleotides: TGTGCCAGCAGTCATCGGATAGCGGGAGGGCCAGATACGCAGTATTTT. Amino acid sequence: CASSHRIAGGPDTQYF. The chain couples TRBV27 to TRBJ2-3; TRBD2 matches 11 bases. Trimming removed 5 bases from V and 4 bases from J; junction bases left unmatched: 8. The CDR3 has 16 amino acids. Germline V lookup: CDR1 MNHEY, CDR2 SMNVEV (reference sequence).

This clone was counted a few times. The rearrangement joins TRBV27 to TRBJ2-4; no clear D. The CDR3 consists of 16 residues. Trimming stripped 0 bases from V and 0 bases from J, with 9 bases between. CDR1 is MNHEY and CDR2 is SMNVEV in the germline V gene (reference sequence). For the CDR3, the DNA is TGTGCCAGCAGTTTATCTAACTTTATAGCCAAAAACATTCAGTACTTC. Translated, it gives CASSLSNFIAKNIQYF.

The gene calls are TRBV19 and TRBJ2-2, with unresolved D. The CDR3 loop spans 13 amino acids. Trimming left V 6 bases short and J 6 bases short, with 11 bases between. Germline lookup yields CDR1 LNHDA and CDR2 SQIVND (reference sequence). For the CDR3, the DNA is TGTGCCAGTAGCCGCGAATGGGCCGGGGAGCTGTTTTTT. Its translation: CASSREWAGELFF.

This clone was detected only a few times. The CDR3 sequence is CASSPPLAEGRDEQFF. For the CDR3, the DNA is TGTGCCAGCTCACCACCCCTAGCGGAGGGGCGCGATGAGCAGTTCTTC. The chain couples TRBV18 to TRBJ2-1, with TRBD2 identical over 7 bases. This CDR3 has 16 amino acids. Germline V gene data show CDR1 as KGHSH and CDR2 as LQKENI. Unmatched junction bases numbered 10, after V lost 0 bases and J lost 8 bases.

CDR3 region: CASRPDRTGYGYTF. The CDR3 nucleotides read TGTGCCAGCAGACCTGATAGGACAGGCTATGGCTACACCTTC. The genes are TRBV28 and TRBJ1-2, with 7 bases identical to TRBD1. The CDR3 extends over 14 amino acids. With 6 bases clipped from V and 4 bases from J, the junction kept 8 bases outside the gene matches. Germline-derived CDR1 and CDR2 are MDHEN and SYDVKM.

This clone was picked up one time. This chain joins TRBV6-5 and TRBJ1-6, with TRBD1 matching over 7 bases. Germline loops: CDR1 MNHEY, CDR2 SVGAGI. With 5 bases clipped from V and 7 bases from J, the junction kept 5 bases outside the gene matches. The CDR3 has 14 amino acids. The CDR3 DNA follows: TGTGCCAGCAGTCCGACAGGGTACAATTCACCCCTCCACTTT. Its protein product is CASSPTGYNSPLHF.

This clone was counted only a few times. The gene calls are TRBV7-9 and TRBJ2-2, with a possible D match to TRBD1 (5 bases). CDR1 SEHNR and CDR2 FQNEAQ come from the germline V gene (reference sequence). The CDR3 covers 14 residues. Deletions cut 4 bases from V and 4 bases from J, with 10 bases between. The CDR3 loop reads CASSSFRGTGELFF. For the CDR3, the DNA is TGTGCCAGCAGCTCGTTTAGGGGCACCGGGGAGCTGTTTTTT.

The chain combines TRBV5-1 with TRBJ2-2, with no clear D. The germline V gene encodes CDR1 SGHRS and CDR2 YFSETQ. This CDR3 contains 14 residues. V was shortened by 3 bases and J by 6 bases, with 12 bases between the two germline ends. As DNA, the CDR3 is TGCGCCAGCAGCTACACCACAGTACCCGGGGAGCTGTTTTTT. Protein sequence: CASSYTTVPGELFF.

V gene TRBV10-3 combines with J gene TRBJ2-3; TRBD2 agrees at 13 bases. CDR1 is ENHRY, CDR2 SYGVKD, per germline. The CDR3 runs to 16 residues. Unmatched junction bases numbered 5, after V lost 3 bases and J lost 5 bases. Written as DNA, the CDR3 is TGTGCCATCAGTGATGGACTAGCGGGAGTACAAGATACGCAGTATTTT. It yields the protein CAISDGLAGVQDTQYF.

The CDR3 DNA reads TGTGCCAGCAGTTGGGACTCGATCGCGACCCAGTACTTC. It translates to CASSWDSIATQYF. This chain joins TRBV2 and TRBJ2-5; a weak D match, TRBD2 (6 bases). This CDR3 is built from 13 residues. Germline V lookup: CDR1 SNHLY, CDR2 FYNNEI. Trimming stripped 5 bases from V and 7 bases from J, with 14 bases between. Full variable domain (outside the CDR3, taken from reference TRBV2 and TRBJ2-5): EPEVTQTPSHQVTQMGQEVILRCVPISNHLYFYWYRQILGQKVEFLVSFYNNEISEKSEIFDDQFSVERPDGSNFTLKIRSTKLEDSAMYFCASSWDSIATQYFGPGTRLLVL.

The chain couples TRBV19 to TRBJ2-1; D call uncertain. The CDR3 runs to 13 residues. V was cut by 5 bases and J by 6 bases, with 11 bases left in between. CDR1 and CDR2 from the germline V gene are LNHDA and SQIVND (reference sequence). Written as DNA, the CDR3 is TGTGCCAGTAGTTCCACTCCAACCAATGAGCAGTTCTTC. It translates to CASSSTPTNEQFF. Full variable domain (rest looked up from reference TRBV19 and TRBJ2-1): DGGITQSPKYLFRKEGQNVTLSCEQNLNHDAMYWYRQDPGQGLRLIYYSQIVNDFQKGDIAEGYSVSREKKESFPLTVTSAQKNPTAFYLCASSSTPTNEQFFGPGTRLTVL.

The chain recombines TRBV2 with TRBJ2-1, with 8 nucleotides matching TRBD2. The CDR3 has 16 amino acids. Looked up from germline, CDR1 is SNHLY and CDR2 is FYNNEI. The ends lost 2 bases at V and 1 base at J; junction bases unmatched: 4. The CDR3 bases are TGTGCCAGCAGTGAAATGGGCGGGAGGTCCTACAATGAGCAGTTCTTC. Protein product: CASSEMGGRSYNEQFF.